Below, 25 T cell receptor beta chains from the same sample are listed, as sequenced in a study of OX40 agonist ivuxolimab in advanced cancers. TCRdb keeps only in-frame clones here, not all; method: immunoSEQ multiplex PCR. The sample consists of tens of thousands of clones, nearly 90% of them appearing once. The sample was CD4+ or CD8+ T cells sorted from blood, taken in a trial of the OX40 agonist ivuxolimab. These receptors came from an adult with an advanced solid tumor such as melanoma, head and neck, liver or kidney cancer.

This chain joins TRBV11-2 and TRBJ2-6, with D perhaps matching TRBD1 (6 bases). Trimming took 3 bases from V and 0 from J, leaving 12 bases between them. Germline V gene lookup returns CDR1 SGHAT and CDR2 FQNNGV. The CDR3 consists of 17 residues. In DNA, the CDR3 is TGTGCCAGCAGCTTTGACAGGCAGAGCTCTGGGGCCAACGTCCTGACTTTC. Translation: CASSFDRQSSGANVLTF.

The chain links TRBV7-2 to TRBJ1-1, with no clear D. V lost 5 bases and J 2 bases, leaving 9 bases between the germline ends. The CDR3 is 13 amino acids. Germline V gene data show CDR1 as SGHTA and CDR2 as FQGNSA. CDR3 sequence (DNA): TGTGCCAGCAGCCCTGACATAAACACTGAAGCTTTCTTT. Translation gives CASSPDINTEAFF. The variable domain in full, with the rest retrieved from reference TRBV7-2 and TRBJ1-1, is GAGVSQSPSNKVTEKGKDVELRCDPISGHTALYWYRQSLGQGLEFLIYFQGNSAPDKSGLPSDRFSAERTGGSVSTLTIQRTQQEDSAVYLCASSPDINTEAFFGQGTRLTVV.

The CDR3, as DNA: TGTGCCAGCAGCTTGAGGCTAGAAGAGACCCAGTACTTC. Its protein is CASSLRLEETQYF. The chain couples TRBV5-4 to TRBJ2-5; unclear D gene. V was clipped by 1 base and J by 3 bases, with 7 bases between them. The CDR3 runs to 13 residues. The V gene's germline CDR1 is SGHNT and CDR2 YYREEE (reference sequence). Combining the CDR3 with reference TRBV5-4 and TRBJ2-5 gives the whole variable domain ETGVTQSPTHLIKTRGQQVTLRCSSQSGHNTVSWYQQALGQGPQFIFQYYREEENGRGNFPPRFSGLQFPNYSSELNVNALELDDSALYLCASSLRLEETQYFGPGTRLLVL.

This chain uses TRBV9 with TRBJ2-3, with 11 nucleotides matching TRBD2. Losses at the gene ends were 4 bases for V and 2 bases for J; bases not matched to a gene: 3. The CDR3 length is 15 residues. CDR1 and CDR2 (germline): SGDLS, YYNGEE. The CDR3 reads CASSISGRATDTQYF. In nucleotides, the CDR3 is TGTGCCAGCAGCATTAGCGGGAGGGCCACAGATACGCAGTATTTT.

The V and J genes are TRBV28 and TRBJ1-1, with TRBD1 as a possible D gene (5 bases). Germline loops: CDR1 MDHEN, CDR2 SYDVKM. The CDR3 covers 14 residues. Trimming took 2 bases from V and 1 from J, leaving 8 bases between them. CDR3 nucleotide sequence: TGTGCCAGCAGTTTAAGGACAACGAACACTGAAGCTTTCTTT. It yields the protein CASSLRTTNTEAFF.

The gene calls are TRBV19 and TRBJ1-4, with 7 bases aligning to TRBD1. The germline V gene encodes CDR1 LNHDA and CDR2 SQIVND (reference sequence). CDR3 length: 14 residues. V lost 6 bases and J lost 4; bases outside the gene matches: 5. CDR3 protein: CASSPGQNNEKLFF. As DNA, the CDR3 is TGTGCCAGTAGCCCGGGACAGAATAATGAAAAACTGTTTTTT.

This clone was seen once. V is TRBV11-2 and J is TRBJ1-1; weak D call: TRBD1 (6 bases). This CDR3 has 15 residues. V shed 4 bases and J shed 4 bases, with 16 bases lying between them. Germline V gene sequence: CDR1 SGHAT, CDR2 FQNNGV. The CDR3 spells CASSYDSGAGTEAFF. CDR3 DNA: TGTGCCAGCAGCTATGACTCAGGGGCGGGCACTGAAGCTTTCTTT.

The gene calls are TRBV5-4 and TRBJ1-3; D is possibly TRBD1 (5 bases). Germline V gives CDR1 SGHNT, CDR2 YYREEE (reference sequence). Trimming took 3 bases from V and 0 from J, leaving 7 bases between them. The CDR3 contains 14 residues. Written as DNA, the CDR3 is TGTGCCAGCAGCTCCAGGGACTCTGGAAACACCATATATTTT. Amino acids: CASSSRDSGNTIYF.

The rearrangement links TRBV28 to TRBJ2-1, with a possible D match to TRBD2 (6 bases). V was pared by 6 bases and J by 1 base, with 13 bases between. The CDR3 is made up of 15 amino acids. CDR1 MDHEN and CDR2 SYDVKM come from the germline V gene. The CDR3, as DNA: TGTGCCAGCAGACTAGGAGGGGCATCCTACAATGAGCAGTTCTTC. Its protein product is CASRLGGASYNEQFF.

The chain recombines TRBV10-3 with TRBJ1-2; 7 bases match TRBD1. Looked up from germline, CDR1 is ENHRY and CDR2 is SYGVKD. Trimming took 6 bases from V and 7 from J; bases not matched to a gene: 11. The CDR3 sequence is 14 residues long. CDR3 protein: CAIRTTEGAGGYTF. CDR3 nucleotides: TGTGCCATCAGAACCACTGAGGGGGCCGGTGGCTACACCTTC.

The chain couples TRBV2 to TRBJ2-3; 9 nucleotides line up with TRBD1. CDR3 length: 14 amino acids. After removal of 4 bases from V and 1 base from J, the junction contained 0 bases not matched to a gene. CDR1 is SNHLY and CDR2 is FYNNEI in the germline V gene. This CDR3 reads CASSGQGGTDTQYF. The CDR3 nucleotides read TGTGCCAGCAGTGGACAGGGGGGCACAGATACGCAGTATTTT.

V is TRBV19 and J is TRBJ1-3; D remains ambiguous. Trimming shortened V by 5 bases and J by 0 bases, and 5 bases separated the two germline ends. In germline, CDR1 is LNHDA, CDR2 SQIVND (reference sequence). The CDR3 is 13 residues long. CDR3 protein: CASSVNSGNTIYF. The DNA for the CDR3 is TGTGCCAGTAGTGTGAACTCTGGAAACACCATATATTTT.

V gene TRBV10-2 combines with J gene TRBJ2-1; 7 positions agree with TRBD2. V gave up 3 bases and J gave up 5 bases; unmatched junction bases: 16. CDR1 WSHSY and CDR2 SAAADI come from the germline V gene. This CDR3 is built from 18 residues. CDR3 sequence reads: CASSDGRVRQLKNNEQFF. The CDR3, as DNA: TGCGCCAGCAGTGATGGGAGGGTGCGTCAGCTAAAAAACAATGAGCAGTTCTTC.

The V and J genes are TRBV5-8 and TRBJ1-4, with TRBD1 as a possible D gene (6 bases). V shed 4 bases and J shed 8 bases, with 12 bases lying between them. The CDR3 runs 13 residues. Germline lookup yields CDR1 SGHTS and CDR2 YDEGEE. CDR3 protein: CASSPSGDEKLFF. CDR3 coding DNA: TGTGCCAGCAGCCCGTCAGGGGACGAAAAACTGTTTTTT.

This chain joins TRBV2 and TRBJ2-5; 11 nucleotides agree with TRBD2. CDR1 is SNHLY and CDR2 is FYNNEI in the germline V gene. The CDR3 is 14 amino acids. The V and J ends lost 5 bases and 5 bases, in that order; junction bases with no gene match: 4. The CDR3 DNA is TGTGCCAGCAGTTTAGCGGGAGGGCGTGAGACCCAGTACTTC. This encodes CASSLAGGRETQYF.

This chain links TRBV10-3 with TRBJ2-7; 7 bases map to TRBD1. With 10 bases clipped from V and 6 bases from J, the junction kept 12 bases outside the gene matches. CDR3 size: 13 residues. Germline V gene lookup returns CDR1 ENHRY and CDR2 SYGVKD. The CDR3 loop is CATGQATLGEQYF. The CDR3 nucleotides read TGTGCCACCGGACAGGCCACTCTGGGCGAGCAGTACTTC.

The chain recombines TRBV18 with TRBJ1-4; no definite D call. CDR1 is KGHSH, CDR2 LQKENI, per germline. CDR3 length equals 13 residues. V gave up 0 bases and J gave up 6 bases, with 5 bases separating them. CDR3 residues: CASSPPSDEKLFF. For the CDR3, the DNA is TGTGCCAGCTCACCACCGTCGGATGAAAAACTGTTTTTT.

The rearrangement uses TRBV9 and TRBJ2-1, with unresolved D. Trimming shortened V by 0 bases and J by 6 bases, and 7 bases separated the two germline ends. Germline V gene lookup returns CDR1 SGDLS and CDR2 YYNGEE. CDR3 length: 13 residues. As DNA, the CDR3 is TGTGCCAGCAGCGTAGGACTGCCCAATGAGCAGTTCTTC. Translated, it gives CASSVGLPNEQFF.

The chain employs TRBV4-1 and TRBJ1-4; a possible D gene is TRBD1 (5 bases). The CDR3 is 14 amino acids. The germline V gene has CDR1 MGHRA and CDR2 YSYEKL. V was shortened by 2 bases and J by 7 bases, with 11 bases between the two germline ends. The CDR3 DNA is TGCGCCAGCAGCCAACCGGGGCGGACTGAAAAACTGTTTTTT. Residues: CASSQPGRTEKLFF.

V is TRBV28 and J is TRBJ1-4; D call uncertain. The V gene's germline CDR1 is MDHEN and CDR2 SYDVKM. The CDR3 loop spans 14 amino acids. Trimming pared 6 bases from V and 0 bases from J, leaving 8 bases between. The CDR3 region has the DNA TGTGCCAGCAGCCCGACTCCAACTAATGAAAAACTGTTTTTT. It is translated as CASSPTPTNEKLFF.

This clone was picked up one time. This chain links TRBV18 with TRBJ2-5; D call uncertain. The CDR3 has 13 residues. Germline assignment: CDR1 KGHSH and CDR2 LQKENI. Trimming removed 6 bases from V and 2 bases from J, with 10 bases in between. The CDR3 region is CASSKDRQETQYF. The CDR3 DNA reads TGTGCCAGCTCGAAGGACCGACAAGAGACCCAGTACTTC.

The chain links TRBV15 to TRBJ2-1; 12 bases agree with TRBD2. The CDR3 length is 16 residues. V lost 1 base, J lost 7 bases, and 5 bases stayed unmatched. The germline gives CDR1 LNHNV, CDR2 YYDKDF (reference sequence). CDR3 nucleotide sequence: TGTGCCACCAGCAGAGGTGCTAGCGGGAGGGGGAATGAGCAGTTCTTC. Amino acids: CATSRGASGRGNEQFF.

The chain employs TRBV28 and TRBJ1-2; D possibly corresponds to TRBD1 (6 bases). The CDR3 has 16 amino acids. Germline CDR1 and CDR2: MDHEN and SYDVKM. V was trimmed by 6 bases and J by 4 bases, leaving 21 bases between them. CDR3 loop: CASRGAWGRDSYGYTF. CDR3 DNA sequence: TGTGCCAGCAGGGGGGCCTGGGGGCGGGATAGCTATGGCTACACCTTC.

This chain's CDR3 is CASSSYGAAETEAFF. The CDR3 DNA reads as TGTGCCAGCAGCTCTTACGGGGCAGCGGAGACTGAAGCTTTCTTT. The V and J genes are TRBV7-9 and TRBJ1-1; TRBD1 is a possible D gene (5 bases). V was shortened by 4 bases and J by 5 bases, with 17 bases between the two germline ends. This CDR3 is 15 amino acids long. CDR1 is SEHNR and CDR2 is FQNEAQ in the germline V gene (reference sequence).

The chain links TRBV6-5 to TRBJ2-7; tentatively, D is TRBD1 (6 bases). The V gene lost 2 bases and the J gene lost 0 bases, with 8 bases spanning the gap. Germline assignment: CDR1 MNHEY and CDR2 SVGAGI. The CDR3 has 14 residues. The CDR3 loop reads CASSYRTVSYEQYF. The DNA for the CDR3 is TGTGCCAGCAGTTACCGGACAGTCTCCTACGAGCAGTACTTC.